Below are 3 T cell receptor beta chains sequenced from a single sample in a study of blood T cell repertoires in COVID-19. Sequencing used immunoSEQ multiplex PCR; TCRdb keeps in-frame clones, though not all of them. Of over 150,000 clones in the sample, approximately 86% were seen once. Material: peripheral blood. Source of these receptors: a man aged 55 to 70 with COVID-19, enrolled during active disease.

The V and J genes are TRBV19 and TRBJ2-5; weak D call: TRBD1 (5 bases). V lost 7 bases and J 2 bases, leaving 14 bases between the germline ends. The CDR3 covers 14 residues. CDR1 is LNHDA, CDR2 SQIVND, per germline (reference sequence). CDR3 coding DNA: TGTGCCAGTACCTCAGGGCGTTATCAAGAGACCCAGTACTTC. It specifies CASTSGRYQETQYF. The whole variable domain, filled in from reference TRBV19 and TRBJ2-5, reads DGGITQSPKYLFRKEGQNVTLSCEQNLNHDAMYWYRQDPGQGLRLIYYSQIVNDFQKGDIAEGYSVSREKKESFPLTVTSAQKNPTAFYLCASTSGRYQETQYFGPGTRLLVL.

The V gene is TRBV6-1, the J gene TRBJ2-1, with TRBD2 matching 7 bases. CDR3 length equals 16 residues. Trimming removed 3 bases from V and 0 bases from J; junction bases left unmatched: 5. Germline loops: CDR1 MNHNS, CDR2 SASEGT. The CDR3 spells CASSEWRGSSYNEQFF. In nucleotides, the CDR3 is TGTGCCAGCAGTGAGTGGCGGGGGTCCTCCTACAATGAGCAGTTCTTC.

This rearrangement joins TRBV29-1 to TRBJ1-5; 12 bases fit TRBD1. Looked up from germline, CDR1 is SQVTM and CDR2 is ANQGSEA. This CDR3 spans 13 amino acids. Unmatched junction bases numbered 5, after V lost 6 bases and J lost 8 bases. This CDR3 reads CSVGTGGAEPQHF. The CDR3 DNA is TGCAGCGTGGGGACAGGGGGCGCAGAGCCCCAGCATTTT.